This T cell receptor (beta chain) was found in a study of T cell responses to AZD1222 COVID-19 vaccine. General study results and limits: Baseline serology detected seropositivity in only a handful of AZD1222 recipients. Donors in the cohort were predominantly white British and more often female, and clonal diversity was possibly underestimated.

Profiled with immunoSEQ multiplex PCR; TCRdb holds only in-frame clones, not every one. In the table there are 150,000 to 200,000 clones, approximately 94% of which are singletons. Trimming removed 6 bases from V and 2 bases from J, with 6 bases in between. Germline V gene sequence: CDR1 MNHEY, CDR2 SVGEGT. The CDR3 extends over 12 amino acids. To note about this clone: Its target is not known.

The source material was peripheral blood, sampled 28 days after the second AZD1222 dose. The clonotype originates from an adult who received the AZD1222 COVID-19 vaccine. The chain links TRBV6-2 or TRBV6-3 to TRBJ2-3, with D unclear. CDR3 DNA: TGTGCCAGCAGCCCTTACACAGATACGCAGTATTTT. It specifies CASSPYTDTQYF.